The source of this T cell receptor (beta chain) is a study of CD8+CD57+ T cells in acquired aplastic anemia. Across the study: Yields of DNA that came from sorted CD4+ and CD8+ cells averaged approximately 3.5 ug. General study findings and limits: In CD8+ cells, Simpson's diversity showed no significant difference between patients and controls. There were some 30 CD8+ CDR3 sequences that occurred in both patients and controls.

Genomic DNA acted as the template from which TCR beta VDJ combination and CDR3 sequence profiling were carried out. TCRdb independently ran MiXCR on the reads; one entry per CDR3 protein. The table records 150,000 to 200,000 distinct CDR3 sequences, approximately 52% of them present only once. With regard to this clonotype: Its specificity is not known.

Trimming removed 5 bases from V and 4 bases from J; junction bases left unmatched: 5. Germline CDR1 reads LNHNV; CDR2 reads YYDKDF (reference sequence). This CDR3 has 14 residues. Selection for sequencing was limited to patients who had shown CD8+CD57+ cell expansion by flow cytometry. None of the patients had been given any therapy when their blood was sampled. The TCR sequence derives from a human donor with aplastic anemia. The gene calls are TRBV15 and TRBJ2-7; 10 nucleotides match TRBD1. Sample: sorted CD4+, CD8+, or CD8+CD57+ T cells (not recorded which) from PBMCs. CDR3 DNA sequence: TGTGCCACCAGCGGGGACAGGGGCGGGTACGAGCAGTACTTC. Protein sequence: CATSGDRGGYEQYF.